These 31 T cell receptor beta chains were all obtained from the same sample, sequenced in a study of beta chain features in type 1 diabetes. Every bit of the isolated RNA underwent reverse transcription, so sequencing read expressed TCRB transcripts. The method was immunoSEQ multiplex PCR; TCRdb's version includes in-frame clones alone and lacks a portion of them. The sample has 300,000 to 400,000 clones; roughly an eighth are singletons. Sequenced material: naive CD4+ T cells from blood. Every receptor here comes from a man younger than 30 in good health.

This chain connects TRBV5-4 to TRBJ1-2; 7 bases are a match to TRBD1. V dropped 2 bases and J dropped 8; count of bases not matched to a gene: 9. This CDR3 spans 14 amino acids. Germline V CDR1 and CDR2: SGHNT, YYREEE (reference sequence). Here the CDR3 DNA reads TGTGCCAGCAGCTTATCAGGGGGAGGTACCGGCTACACCTTC. It translates to CASSLSGGGTGYTF. Full variable domain (missing parts from reference TRBV5-4 and TRBJ1-2): ETGVTQSPTHLIKTRGQQVTLRCSSQSGHNTVSWYQQALGQGPQFIFQYYREEENGRGNFPPRFSGLQFPNYSSELNVNALELDDSALYLCASSLSGGGTGYTFGSGTRLTVV.

V usage is TRBV9 and J usage is TRBJ2-5, with D unclear. Trimming removed 0 bases from V and 4 bases from J, with 7 bases in between. Germline V gene data show CDR1 as SGDLS and CDR2 as YYNGEE. This CDR3 has 13 amino acids. CDR3 sequence (DNA): TGTGCCAGCAGCGTAGATGGGCGAGAGACCCAGTACTTC. The encoded protein is CASSVDGRETQYF.

This clone was recorded a few times. The chain uses TRBV6-1 and TRBJ2-2; D possibly corresponds to TRBD1 (5 bases). The CDR3 totals 12 residues. Germline V gives CDR1 MNHNS, CDR2 SASEGT. V dropped 8 bases and J dropped 1 base, with 5 bases sitting between them. CDR3 nucleotide sequence: TGTGCCAGCCAGGGGAACACCGGGGAGCTGTTTTTT. Translated, it gives CASQGNTGELFF.

This chain joins TRBV2 and TRBJ1-5; D gene ambiguous. The length of the CDR3 is 16 residues. The germline V and J ends were trimmed by 4 bases and 7 bases, with 20 bases remaining between them. Looked up from germline, CDR1 is SNHLY and CDR2 is FYNNEI. As DNA, the CDR3 is TGTGCCAGCAGTGTGGTGAGTCAGGTTTTTGGCCAGCCCCAGCATTTT. Protein product: CASSVVSQVFGQPQHF. Based on the CDR3 plus reference TRBV2 and TRBJ1-5, the full variable domain is EPEVTQTPSHQVTQMGQEVILRCVPISNHLYFYWYRQILGQKVEFLVSFYNNEISEKSEIFDDQFSVERPDGSNFTLKIRSTKLEDSAMYFCASSVVSQVFGQPQHFGDGTRLSIL.

This clone occurred a few times. The chain couples TRBV9 to TRBJ2-3; TRBD2 matches at 10 bases. The CDR3 covers 16 residues. V dropped 4 bases and J dropped 2; count of bases not matched to a gene: 7. The germline gives CDR1 SGDLS, CDR2 YYNGEE. CDR3: CASSFGLAATTDTQYF. Here the CDR3 DNA reads TGTGCCAGCAGCTTCGGACTAGCGGCCACCACAGATACGCAGTATTTT.

Only a few counts were recorded for this clone. The chain uses TRBV28 and TRBJ1-4; 7 bases match TRBD1. Germline V CDR1 and CDR2: MDHEN, SYDVKM. V lost 5 bases, J lost 11 bases, and 5 bases stayed unmatched. This CDR3 is 12 amino acids long. For the CDR3, the DNA is TGTGCCAGCAGTCCCCTCAGGGGGAAACTGTTTTTT. Its protein is CASSPLRGKLFF.

This chain connects TRBV14 to TRBJ2-2, with no clear D. Trimming stripped 2 bases from V and 5 bases from J, with 6 bases between. This CDR3 is built from 13 residues. The germline V gene has CDR1 SGHDN and CDR2 FVKESK. CDR3 coding DNA: TGTGCCAGCAGCCAACTAAAGACCGGGGAGCTGTTTTTT. Translation gives CASSQLKTGELFF.

In this sample, this clone turned up a few times. The rearrangement uses TRBV27 and TRBJ2-1; a weak D match, TRBD2 (6 bases). This CDR3 contains 14 residues. The germline V gene encodes CDR1 MNHEY and CDR2 SMNVEV (reference sequence). Deletions cut 5 bases from V and 10 bases from J, with 18 bases between. Written as DNA, the CDR3 is TGTGCCAGCAGTCAGGGACGGGGGTTTTCGGAGCAGTTCTTC. It encodes CASSQGRGFSEQFF.

A few counts support this clone. The chain joins TRBV19 to TRBJ2-7, with a possible D match to TRBD2 (6 bases). V was trimmed by 9 bases and J by 2 bases, leaving 20 bases between them. The CDR3 runs to 15 residues. Germline-derived CDR1 and CDR2 are LNHDA and SQIVND (reference sequence). The CDR3 region has the DNA TGTGCCAGCAGACGTGGTGCGGGATTGCCCTACGAGCAGTACTTC. It translates to CASRRGAGLPYEQYF.

The chain carries TRBV19 and TRBJ1-5; the D gene is possibly TRBD1 (6 bases). Germline V lookup: CDR1 LNHDA, CDR2 SQIVND (reference sequence). CDR3 length: 15 residues. V dropped 6 bases and J dropped 5 bases, with 17 bases sitting between them. CDR3 DNA sequence: TGTGCCAGTAGCCAAACGACAGGTTTGGATCAGCCCCAGCATTTT. Its translation: CASSQTTGLDQPQHF.

The V and J genes are TRBV28 and TRBJ2-3, with D perhaps matching TRBD1 (5 bases). CDR3 length: 13 amino acids. Germline loops: CDR1 MDHEN, CDR2 SYDVKM. Trimming pared 1 base from V and 6 bases from J, leaving 8 bases between. Here the CDR3 DNA reads TGTGCCAGCAGTTTATCCTCAGGGGATACGCAGTATTTT. Translated, it gives CASSLSSGDTQYF.

The J gene is TRBJ2-7, the V gene TRBV28; maybe TRBD2 (6 bases). The CDR3 extends over 16 amino acids. The V end was cut by 6 bases, the J end by 0 bases, with 18 bases between. The V gene's germline CDR1 is MDHEN and CDR2 SYDVKM. The CDR3 DNA is TGTGCCAGCAGGACGGGGGTGACTTATAGCTCCTACGAGCAGTACTTC. Its translation: CASRTGVTYSSYEQYF. The variable domain in full, completed from reference TRBV28 and TRBJ2-7, reads DVKVTQSSRYLVKRTGEKVFLECVQDMDHENMFWYRQDPGLGLRLIYFSYDVKMKEKGDIPEGYSVSREKKERFSLILESASTNQTSMYLCASRTGVTYSSYEQYFGPGTRLTVT.

DNA of the CDR3: TGTGCCAGCAGCGTAGAGGGCAGGGACACAGATACGCAGTATTTT. This encodes CASSVEGRDTDTQYF. The chain has TRBV9 and TRBJ2-3; D might be TRBD1 (5 bases). The V gene lost 0 bases and the J gene lost 2 bases, with 10 bases spanning the gap. Per germline, CDR1 SGDLS and CDR2 YYNGEE. The CDR3 totals 15 residues.

This clone has more than one count but fewer than ten. The rearrangement uses TRBV6-1 and TRBJ2-1, with TRBD1 matching 8 bases. Unmatched junction bases numbered 7, after V lost 8 bases and J lost 4 bases. The CDR3 totals 14 residues. Germline CDR1 reads MNHNS; CDR2 reads SASEGT. The CDR3 here is CASGTGQEYNEQFF. For the CDR3, the DNA is TGTGCCAGCGGAACGGGACAGGAGTACAATGAGCAGTTCTTC.

J is TRBJ2-6 and V is TRBV27; no clear D gene. This CDR3 is built from 17 residues. The V end lost 3 bases, the J end lost 0 bases, and 12 bases lay between the germline ends. CDR1 and CDR2 from the germline V gene are MNHEY and SMNVEV (reference sequence). The CDR3 loop reads CASSLTRFSSGANVLTF. CDR3 bases: TGTGCCAGCAGTTTGACACGGTTTTCCTCTGGGGCCAACGTCCTGACTTTC.

This clone has a handful of counts. The V gene is TRBV7-9, the J gene TRBJ1-2, with D possibly matching TRBD1 (5 bases). V lost 4 bases, J lost 10 bases, and 13 bases lay in between. The CDR3 totals 12 residues. Germline V gives CDR1 SEHNR, CDR2 FQNEAQ (reference sequence). The CDR3 protein is CASSSQGTTYTF. DNA of the CDR3: TGTGCCAGCAGCTCCCAGGGAACGACCTACACCTTC.

The V call is TRBV29-1, the J call TRBJ1-4; D not resolved. The CDR3 has 12 residues. The germline V gene has CDR1 SQVTM and CDR2 ANQGSEA. V shed 7 bases and J shed 4 bases, with 10 bases lying between them. The CDR3 loop is CSAVEFNEKLFF. DNA of the CDR3: TGCAGCGCCGTGGAGTTTAATGAAAAACTGTTTTTT.

This clone was detected a few times. The V and J genes are TRBV27 and TRBJ2-7; TRBD2 matches 7 bases. The V and J ends lost 7 bases and 4 bases, in that order; junction bases with no gene match: 22. This CDR3 is built from 18 residues. Germline CDR1 MNHEY, CDR2 SMNVEV (reference sequence). The CDR3 sequence is CASTPPPQTRGGWYEQYF. In DNA, the CDR3 is TGTGCCAGCACACCACCGCCCCAAACGCGGGGAGGGTGGTACGAGCAGTACTTC.

The V and J genes are TRBV2 and TRBJ1-1, with a weak D call TRBD1 (6 bases). CDR1 is SNHLY, CDR2 FYNNEI, per germline. The CDR3 consists of 12 residues. The V end was cut by 10 bases, the J end by 3 bases, with 12 bases between. This CDR3 reads CATSGGYTEAFF. The CDR3 bases are TGTGCCACCTCGGGGGGCTACACTGAAGCTTTCTTT.

The V gene is TRBV30, the J gene TRBJ2-3, with a weak D call TRBD2 (5 bases). CDR1 and CDR2 (germline): GTSNPN, SVGIG (reference sequence). Trimming cost V 0 bases and J 9 bases, with 13 bases left between them. The CDR3 is 13 residues long. CDR3 region: CAWSVLSDGTQYF. The CDR3 DNA reads as TGTGCCTGGAGTGTCCTTAGCGATGGCACGCAGTATTTT.

In this sample, this clone turned up a few times. This chain connects TRBV15 to TRBJ2-3; D uncertain. V was clipped by 0 bases and J by 4 bases, with 5 bases between them. The length of the CDR3 is 13 residues. CDR1 LNHNV and CDR2 YYDKDF come from the germline V gene (reference sequence). For the CDR3, the DNA is TGTGCCACCAGCAGAGATCGGGCAGATACGCAGTATTTT. Amino acids: CATSRDRADTQYF.

This clone was found a few times. The gene calls are TRBV9 and TRBJ2-1; 7 bases match TRBD2. CDR1 is SGDLS and CDR2 is YYNGEE in the germline V gene. This CDR3 is 15 amino acids long. V lost 0 bases, J lost 7 bases, and 7 bases stayed unmatched. The CDR3 loop reads CASSVGGGRMNEQFF. CDR3 nucleotides: TGTGCCAGCAGCGTAGGGGGGGGGAGGATGAATGAGCAGTTCTTC.

The sample holds a few counts of this clone. The chain recombines TRBV28 with TRBJ2-5, with 10 bases lining up with TRBD2. This CDR3 comprises 15 residues. V dropped 2 bases and J dropped 2; count of bases not matched to a gene: 2. Germline lookup yields CDR1 MDHEN and CDR2 SYDVKM. Written as DNA, the CDR3 is TGTGCCAGCAGTTTAACTAGCGGGAATCAAGAGACCCAGTACTTC. It encodes CASSLTSGNQETQYF.

This clone has a handful of counts. This chain connects TRBV7-3 to TRBJ2-1; 10 nucleotides match TRBD2. Trimming at V came to 4 bases and at J to 4 bases, leaving 1 base not matched to a gene. The V gene's germline CDR1 is SGHTA and CDR2 FQGTGA. This CDR3 has 14 residues. CDR3 sequence (DNA): TGTGCCAGCAGCTCAGCGGGGGGGTACAATGAGCAGTTCTTC. Protein sequence: CASSSAGGYNEQFF.

This clone was counted only a few times. The chain joins TRBV9 to TRBJ2-2; TRBD1 matches at 10 bases. From germline, CDR1 is SGDLS and CDR2 YYNGEE. The CDR3 is 17 residues long. V lost 2 bases to trimming and J lost 4 bases; unmatched junction nucleotides: 8. CDR3 DNA sequence: TGTGCCAGCAGCGTTTCAGGACAGGGGGGCGGCACCGGGGAGCTGTTTTTT. Its translation: CASSVSGQGGGTGELFF.

The V and J genes are TRBV28 and TRBJ2-1; TRBD2 agrees at 8 bases. V shed 4 bases, J shed 0 bases, and the junction held 2 bases outside the gene matches. The CDR3 extends over 15 amino acids. CDR1 is MDHEN and CDR2 is SYDVKM in the germline V gene. CDR3 DNA: TGTGCCAGCAGTTCGGCGGGAGGCTCCTACAATGAGCAGTTCTTC. Translated: CASSSAGGSYNEQFF.

This clone occurred a few times. This chain joins TRBV9 and TRBJ2-6, with D unclear. Trimming pared 0 bases from V and 0 bases from J, leaving 7 bases between. The CDR3 is made up of 16 amino acids. Germline CDR1 is SGDLS and CDR2 is YYNGEE. The CDR3 DNA sequence: TGTGCCAGCAGCGTAGTATCTCGCTCTGGGGCCAACGTCCTGACTTTC. It specifies CASSVVSRSGANVLTF.

The chain is built from TRBV9 and TRBJ2-5, with D possibly being TRBD2 (6 bases). Germline V lookup: CDR1 SGDLS, CDR2 YYNGEE. Trimming took 0 bases from V and 5 from J, leaving 14 bases between them. The CDR3 is 15 amino acids. The CDR3 sequence is CASSVVGRPGETQYF. The CDR3 DNA sequence: TGTGCCAGCAGCGTAGTGGGGAGGCCGGGGGAGACCCAGTACTTC.

This clone was detected only a few times. The chain couples TRBV9 to TRBJ1-6; D possibly corresponds to TRBD1 (5 bases). The CDR3 spans 15 residues. The ends were cut back, 0 bases at V and 7 bases at J, with 11 bases in the middle. CDR1 is SGDLS, CDR2 YYNGEE, per germline. CDR3 sequence (DNA): TGTGCCAGCAGCGTAGTTTCAGGGCGGAATTCACCCCTCCACTTT. Its translation is CASSVVSGRNSPLHF.

This chain joins TRBV18 and TRBJ2-6, with D possibly matching TRBD2 (5 bases). The CDR3 sequence is 16 residues long. V lost 2 bases and J lost 0, with 8 bases in between. Per germline, CDR1 KGHSH and CDR2 LQKENI. The CDR3 region has the DNA TGTGCCAGCTCACCATTTAGCGTCTCTGGGGCCAACGTCCTGACTTTC. Its translation: CASSPFSVSGANVLTF.

This clone was seen a handful of times. This CDR3 is also generated by other DNA sequences in the sample. The rearrangement uses TRBV28 and TRBJ2-5; 8 bases are shared with TRBD1. The CDR3 is 13 amino acids. V lost 6 bases and J lost 5; bases outside the gene matches: 5. CDR1 and CDR2 from the germline V gene are MDHEN and SYDVKM. CDR3 sequence reads: CASSSGGRETQYF. The CDR3, as DNA: TGTGCCAGCAGCTCAGGGGGCCGGGAGACCCAGTACTTC. Full variable domain (rest looked up from reference TRBV28 and TRBJ2-5): DVKVTQSSRYLVKRTGEKVFLECVQDMDHENMFWYRQDPGLGLRLIYFSYDVKMKEKGDIPEGYSVSREKKERFSLILESASTNQTSMYLCASSSGGRETQYFGPGTRLLVL.